The next 14 T cell receptor beta chains were all read from a single sample in a study of shared clonotypes between healthy human individuals. Here immunoSEQ multiplex PCR was the method, and the copy in TCRdb shows in-frame clones only, minus some. This table holds under 2.5 million clones, roughly 92% found once. Material for sequencing was naive CD4+ T cells from PBMCs. Stated subset: CD45RA+ positively selected. The receptors were sampled from a man between 18 and 35 years old in good health. Some clones in this sample may be carry-over from other donors' samples.

With regard to this clone: This sample also contains other DNA sequences that code for the same CDR3. The rearrangement uses TRBV5-6 and TRBJ1-2; D is ambiguous. CDR1 is SGHDT, CDR2 YYEEEE, per germline. CDR3 length: 12 amino acids. Trimming took 3 bases from V and 5 from J, leaving 8 bases between them. CDR3 bases: TGTGCCAGCAGCTCCGGACGGTATGGCTACACCTTC. It is translated as CASSSGRYGYTF.

The chain combines TRBV7-9 with TRBJ2-7; D gene uncertain. Germline CDR1 reads SEHNR; CDR2 reads FQNEAQ (reference sequence). V lost 0 bases and J 7 bases, leaving 10 bases between the germline ends. The CDR3 has 13 amino acids. The CDR3 nucleotides are TGTGCCAGCAGCTTAGCGGGTGGAACGGAGCAGTACTTC. Translation: CASSLAGGTEQYF.

The V gene is TRBV6-6, the J gene TRBJ2-1, with D perhaps matching TRBD2 (5 bases). CDR3 size: 12 residues. The germline gives CDR1 MNHNY, CDR2 SVGAGI (reference sequence). V lost 9 bases and J 5 bases, leaving 11 bases between the germline ends. The CDR3 protein is CASHRGNNEQFF. For the CDR3, the DNA is TGTGCCAGTCACCGGGGAAACAATGAGCAGTTCTTC.

V and J are TRBV5-1 and TRBJ1-2; 8 positions match TRBD1. From germline, CDR1 is SGHRS and CDR2 YFSETQ. This CDR3 comprises 15 residues. V was clipped by 2 bases and J by 2 bases; unmatched bases: 5. CDR3 amino acids: CASSFDRGENYGYTF. CDR3 in DNA: TGCGCCAGCAGCTTCGACAGGGGTGAGAACTATGGCTACACCTTC.

The rearrangement joins TRBV9 to TRBJ2-2, with a weak D call TRBD2 (6 bases). Germline CDR1 reads SGDLS; CDR2 reads YYNGEE. The CDR3 has 17 amino acids. Between the trimmed V and J ends, which lost 3 bases and 2 bases, there was a span of 17 bases. The CDR3 DNA follows: TGTGCCAGCAGCGGACGGTTCATGGGGGGAAACACCGGGGAGCTGTTTTTT. Amino acid sequence: CASSGRFMGGNTGELFF.

The chain employs TRBV28 and TRBJ2-1; D gene ambiguous. V lost 4 bases and J lost 0, with 10 bases in between. Looked up from germline, CDR1 is MDHEN and CDR2 is SYDVKM. The CDR3 is 15 amino acids. CDR3 amino acids: CASSSGRSSYNEQFF. CDR3 in DNA: TGTGCCAGCAGTTCTGGAAGAAGCTCCTACAATGAGCAGTTCTTC.

The chain couples TRBV5-1 to TRBJ1-2, with D tentatively TRBD1 (5 bases). V was clipped by 1 base and J by 5 bases, with 12 bases between them. There are 14 residues in the CDR3. Germline CDR1 reads SGHRS; CDR2 reads YFSETQ. Here the CDR3 reads CASSLRQGEYGYTF. The CDR3 DNA sequence: TGCGCCAGCAGCTTGCGTCAGGGAGAATATGGCTACACCTTC.

The chain couples TRBV5-1 to TRBJ2-2, with 11 positions matching TRBD2. This CDR3 region has 17 residues. Germline lookup yields CDR1 SGHRS and CDR2 YFSETQ. J lost 6 bases, V lost 4 bases, and 11 bases had no gene match. CDR3 bases: TGCGCCAGCAGCAGGGGACTAGCGGCACTAGGCGCCGGGGAGCTGTTTTTT. Amino acid sequence: CASSRGLAALGAGELFF. The complete variable domain, with remaining parts taken from reference TRBV5-1 and TRBJ2-2, reads KAGVTQTPRYLIKTRGQQVTLSCSPISGHRSVSWYQQTPGQGLQFLFEYFSETQRNKGNFPGRFSGRQFSNSRSEMNVSTLELGDSALYLCASSRGLAALGAGELFFGEGSRLTVL.

About this clone itself: Other DNA sequences in this sample translate to the same CDR3. The chain recombines TRBV28 with TRBJ1-4; TRBD1 matches 10 bases. The ends lost 4 bases at V and 7 bases at J; junction bases unmatched: 6. Germline V lookup: CDR1 MDHEN, CDR2 SYDVKM. The CDR3 spans 15 residues. The CDR3 reads CASSSRQGAGEKLFF. The CDR3 coding sequence is TGTGCCAGCAGTTCCCGACAGGGGGCGGGTGAAAAACTGTTTTTT.

As DNA, the CDR3 is TGCAGCGCCCAGAATTCTGGAAACACCATATATTTT. Translating it yields CSAQNSGNTIYF. The chain has TRBV29-1 and TRBJ1-3; D ambiguous. The V end lost 7 bases, the J end lost 1 base, and 8 bases lay between the germline ends. This CDR3 has 12 amino acids. Germline V CDR1 and CDR2: SQVTM, ANQGSEA.

The chain couples TRBV27 to TRBJ1-6; D possibly corresponds to TRBD1 (6 bases). Germline assignment: CDR1 MNHEY and CDR2 SMNVEV (reference sequence). Deletions cut 10 bases from V and 7 bases from J, with 23 bases between. CDR3 length: 16 residues. Written as DNA, the CDR3 is TGTGCCACGACAGCTGGGGGGCCAGCTCTAAATTCACCCCTCCACTTT. Amino acid sequence: CATTAGGPALNSPLHF.

This clone was seen only once. V usage is TRBV9 and J usage is TRBJ1-3, with D unresolved. The CDR3 consists of 15 residues. The V gene's germline CDR1 is SGDLS and CDR2 YYNGEE. Trimming pared 2 bases from V and 2 bases from J, leaving 11 bases between. The CDR3 loop is CASSVSWTPGNTIYF. CDR3 DNA sequence: TGTGCCAGCAGCGTCAGTTGGACCCCTGGAAACACCATATATTTT.

The rearrangement uses TRBV5-1 and TRBJ2-5; the D gene is possibly TRBD2 (5 bases). Germline V gene data show CDR1 as SGHRS and CDR2 as YFSETQ. V was trimmed by 0 bases and J by 5 bases, leaving 11 bases between them. The CDR3 is 14 residues long. The CDR3 DNA follows: TGCGCCAGCAGCTTGGCGGGGAGCCTGGAGACCCAGTACTTC. It encodes CASSLAGSLETQYF.

The chain combines TRBV5-6 with TRBJ2-7; D assignment may be TRBD1 or TRBD2 (5 bases each). Trimming pared 0 bases from V and 7 bases from J, leaving 23 bases between. The germline V gene encodes CDR1 SGHDT and CDR2 YYEEEE. CDR3 length: 17 residues. In DNA form, the CDR3 reads TGTGCCAGCAGCTTGGACGGGGCCCGCGCCCCCTCTCGGGAGCAGTACTTC. Protein product: CASSLDGARAPSREQYF.